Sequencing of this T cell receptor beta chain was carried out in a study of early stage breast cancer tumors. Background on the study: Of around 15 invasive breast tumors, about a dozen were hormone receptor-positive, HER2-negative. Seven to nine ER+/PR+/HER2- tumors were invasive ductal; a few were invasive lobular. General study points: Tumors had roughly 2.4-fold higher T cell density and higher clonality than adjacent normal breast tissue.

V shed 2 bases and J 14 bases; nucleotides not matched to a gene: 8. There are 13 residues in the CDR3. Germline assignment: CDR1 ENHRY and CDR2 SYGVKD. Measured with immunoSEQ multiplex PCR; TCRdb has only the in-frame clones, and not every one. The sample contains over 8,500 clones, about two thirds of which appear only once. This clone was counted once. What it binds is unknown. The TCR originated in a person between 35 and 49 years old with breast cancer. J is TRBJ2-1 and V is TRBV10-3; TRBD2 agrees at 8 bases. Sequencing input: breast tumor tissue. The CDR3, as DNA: TGTGCCATCAGTGAGACTAGCGGAGACATGGAGTTCTTC. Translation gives CAISETSGDMEFF.